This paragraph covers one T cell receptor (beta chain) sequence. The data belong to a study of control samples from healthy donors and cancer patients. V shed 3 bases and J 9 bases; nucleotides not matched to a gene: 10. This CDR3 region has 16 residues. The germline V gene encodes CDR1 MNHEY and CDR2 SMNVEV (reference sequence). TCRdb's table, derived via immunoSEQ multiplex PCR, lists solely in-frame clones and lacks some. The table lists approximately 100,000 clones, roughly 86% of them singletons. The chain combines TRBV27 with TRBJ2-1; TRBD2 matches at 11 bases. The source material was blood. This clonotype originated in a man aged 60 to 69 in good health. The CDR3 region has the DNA TGTGCCAGCAGTTTCTTAGCGGGAGGGCCAGGTGGTGAGCAGTTCTTC. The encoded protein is CASSFLAGGPGGEQFF.